The next 30 T cell receptor beta chains were all read from a single sample in a study of cytomegalovirus exposure and HLA in healthy donors. Researchers ran the PCR with 60 Vbeta and 13 Jbeta primers. The method was immunoSEQ multiplex PCR; TCRdb's version includes in-frame clones alone and lacks a portion of them. Counted here are around 67,000 clones, approximately 71% occurring once; the ten biggest clones make up around 2%. What was sequenced was PBMCs. These receptors originate from a woman younger than 45 in good health and CMV-seronegative.

The chain has TRBV6-5 and TRBJ2-5, with a possible D match to TRBD1 (6 bases). The V end lost 8 bases, the J end lost 5 bases, and 15 bases lay between the germline ends. Looked up from germline, CDR1 is MNHEY and CDR2 is SVGAGI. CDR3 length: 13 residues. CDR3 sequence (DNA): TGTGCCAGCGGTGAGGGGGATTGGGAGACCCAGTACTTC. Protein: CASGEGDWETQYF.

The chain carries TRBV6-5 and TRBJ2-7; 11 nucleotides agree with TRBD1. V was pared by 5 bases and J by 11 bases, with 5 bases of the junction left unmatched. CDR3 size: 12 residues. Looked up from germline, CDR1 is MNHEY and CDR2 is SVGAGI. Here the CDR3 DNA reads TGTGCCAGCAGTCGGACAGGGGGCATGGAGTACTTC. It specifies CASSRTGGMEYF.

V is TRBV4-3 and J is TRBJ1-1; tentative D call: TRBD1 (5 bases). Trimming removed 0 bases from V and 5 bases from J, with 7 bases in between. The germline V gene encodes CDR1 LGHNA and CDR2 YSLEER. This CDR3 comprises 13 residues. CDR3 region: CASSQDRETEAFF. As DNA, the CDR3 is TGCGCCAGCAGCCAAGACAGGGAAACTGAAGCTTTCTTT.

The V and J genes are TRBV18 and TRBJ2-2; TRBD2 matches 7 bases. Per the germline V gene, CDR1 is KGHSH and CDR2 is LQKENI. With V trimmed by 8 bases and J by 5 bases, 5 bases remained unmatched. The CDR3 length is 13 residues. CDR3 sequence reads: CASAIGGTGELFF. As DNA, the CDR3 is TGTGCCAGCGCAATCGGGGGGACCGGGGAGCTGTTTTTT.

The rearrangement links TRBV5-1 to TRBJ1-1; no definite D call. Germline V lookup: CDR1 SGHRS, CDR2 YFSETQ. V was shortened by 0 bases and J by 0 bases, with 9 bases between the two germline ends. The CDR3 covers 15 residues. DNA of the CDR3: TGCGCCAGCAGCTTGGTTCCGACAATGAACACTGAAGCTTTCTTT. Its translation: CASSLVPTMNTEAFF.

V gene TRBV9 combines with J gene TRBJ1-1; 8 nucleotides agree with TRBD1. There are 15 residues in the CDR3. The germline gives CDR1 SGDLS, CDR2 YYNGEE. V trimming: 4 bases; J trimming: 0 bases; junction bases outside the gene matches: 5. In DNA, the CDR3 is TGTGCCAGCAGCCGTCAACAGGGGGTGAACACTGAAGCTTTCTTT. Residues: CASSRQQGVNTEAFF.

This chain joins TRBV18 and TRBJ1-2, with 9 bases fitting TRBD1. The CDR3 sequence is 16 residues long. The trim removed 3 bases at V and 4 bases at J, leaving 9 bases unmatched. Germline V lookup: CDR1 KGHSH, CDR2 LQKENI. The CDR3 is CASSPGQGLQIYGYTF. For the CDR3, the DNA is TGTGCCAGCTCACCGGGACAGGGACTTCAAATCTATGGCTACACCTTC. Full variable domain (outside the CDR3, taken from reference TRBV18 and TRBJ1-2): NAGVMQNPRHLVRRRGQEARLRCSPMKGHSHVYWYRQLPEEGLKFMVYLQKENIIDESGMPKERFSAEFPKEGPSILRIQQVVRGDSAAYFCASSPGQGLQIYGYTFGSGTRLTVV.

This sequence joins TRBV6-6 and TRBJ1-4, with 11 nucleotides matching TRBD1. V lost 1 base and J lost 8; bases outside the gene matches: 3. CDR3 size: 15 residues. CDR1 is MNHNY, CDR2 SVGAGI, per germline (reference sequence). The CDR3, as DNA: TGTGCCAGCAGTTACTGGGACAGGGGGGACGAAAAACTGTTTTTT. It is translated as CASSYWDRGDEKLFF.

Concerning this clone: Other nucleotide sequences from this sample produce the same CDR3. The chain has TRBV6-5 and TRBJ2-7; 9 bases fit TRBD1. Germline V gene lookup returns CDR1 MNHEY and CDR2 SVGAGI. The V segment lost 6 bases and the J segment 4 bases; nucleotides outside the gene matches: 7. CDR3 size: 14 residues. The CDR3 DNA is TGTGCCAGCAGCCCCGGGACAGGGAGATACGAGCAGTACTTC. This translates into CASSPGTGRYEQYF.

To note about this clone: The junction departs from germline at one end; a sequencing error may be responsible. The CDR3 coding sequence is TGTGCCAGCAGCTTCCCCCGGGACAGGGCCGTTTTT. The encoded protein is CASSFPRDRAVF. The V gene is TRBV11-3, the J gene TRBJ1-4, with 9 bases that match TRBD1. The CDR3 runs 12 residues. Germline CDR1 SGHNT, CDR2 YENEEA.

This clone was recorded once. The chain carries TRBV27 and TRBJ1-4; no clear D gene. V was cut by 3 bases and J by 5 bases, with 7 bases left in between. The germline V gene has CDR1 MNHEY and CDR2 SMNVEV (reference sequence). The CDR3 extends over 13 amino acids. CDR3 in amino acids: CASSFSGNEKLFF. In nucleotides, the CDR3 is TGTGCCAGCAGTTTCTCCGGGAATGAAAAACTGTTTTTT.

The chain carries TRBV7-9 and TRBJ2-7; TRBD2 matches at 8 bases. CDR3 length equals 14 residues. V was clipped by 1 base and J by 3 bases; unmatched bases: 2. Germline CDR1 reads SEHNR; CDR2 reads FQNEAQ (reference sequence). The CDR3 bases are TGTGCCAGCAGCTTAGTTAGCGGGGACTACGAGCAGTACTTC. It yields the protein CASSLVSGDYEQYF.

The gene calls are TRBV2 and TRBJ2-3; weak D call: TRBD1 (6 bases). Germline V gives CDR1 SNHLY, CDR2 FYNNEI. With 7 bases removed from V and 4 bases from J, the gap between germline ends came to 9 bases. The CDR3 consists of 12 residues. Here the CDR3 DNA reads TGTGCCAGCACAGGGGAACCAGATACGCAGTATTTT. This codes for CASTGEPDTQYF.

In nucleotides, the CDR3 is TGTGCCAGTAGTATAGGTTCACCTATGGCCTACGAGCAGTACTTC. It codes for CASSIGSPMAYEQYF. V is TRBV19 and J is TRBJ2-7, with D hard to call. CDR1 and CDR2 from the germline V gene are LNHDA and SQIVND (reference sequence). The V gene lost 1 base and the J gene lost 2 bases, with 12 bases spanning the gap. This CDR3 has 15 amino acids.

In this sample, this clone turned up once. The chain carries TRBV4-2 and TRBJ2-6; 12 bases are shared with TRBD2. The CDR3 spans 18 residues. V dropped 4 bases and J dropped 0; count of bases not matched to a gene: 4. The germline CDR1 and CDR2 sequences are LGHNA and YNFKEQ. The CDR3 sequence: CASSPRLAGASGANVLTF. The CDR3 DNA sequence: TGTGCCAGCAGCCCAAGACTAGCGGGGGCCTCTGGGGCCAACGTCCTGACTTTC.

This chain joins TRBV5-4 and TRBJ2-2; D possibly corresponds to TRBD2 (6 bases). Trimming left V 2 bases short and J 6 bases short, with 14 bases between. This CDR3 is built from 15 residues. Germline loops: CDR1 SGHNT, CDR2 YYREEE (reference sequence). The CDR3 DNA reads as TGTGCCAGCAGCTTCCGGGACTTATATCCCGGGGAGCTGTTTTTT. Protein product: CASSFRDLYPGELFF. Full variable domain (missing parts from reference TRBV5-4 and TRBJ2-2): ETGVTQSPTHLIKTRGQQVTLRCSSQSGHNTVSWYQQALGQGPQFIFQYYREEENGRGNFPPRFSGLQFPNYSSELNVNALELDDSALYLCASSFRDLYPGELFFGEGSRLTVL.

The chain is built from TRBV11-3 and TRBJ1-4; D uncertain. This CDR3 region has 16 residues. The germline CDR1 and CDR2 sequences are SGHNT and YENEEA. V was clipped by 5 bases and J by 0 bases, with 13 bases between them. The CDR3 bases are TGTGCCAGCAGCCCCCTAGCGGGTACAACTAATGAAAAACTGTTTTTT. Translation: CASSPLAGTTNEKLFF.

This clone was counted only a few times. The chain joins TRBV2 to TRBJ2-5, with D tentatively TRBD2 (6 bases). Germline CDR1 is SNHLY and CDR2 is FYNNEI. The CDR3 has 18 amino acids. Trimming removed 0 bases at V and 4 bases at J, with 21 bases between. CDR3 in DNA: TGTGCCAGCAGTGAAGCGGGGAGGAGCTTGACCGGCCTAGAGACCCAGTACTTC. It yields the protein CASSEAGRSLTGLETQYF.

The rearrangement joins TRBV19 to TRBJ2-7; a possible D gene is TRBD1 (5 bases). Germline CDR1 reads LNHDA; CDR2 reads SQIVND (reference sequence). The CDR3 totals 15 residues. V was shortened by 4 bases and J by 3 bases, with 16 bases between the two germline ends. CDR3 loop: CASSTGQVGLYEQYF. As DNA, the CDR3 is TGTGCCAGTAGTACCGGACAAGTGGGCCTCTACGAGCAGTACTTC.

This chain uses TRBV6-5 with TRBJ2-2; possible D gene TRBD1, 5 bases. Germline V CDR1 and CDR2: MNHEY, SVGAGI. Trimming stripped 7 bases from V and 4 bases from J, with 10 bases between. This CDR3 has 13 residues. The CDR3 DNA follows: TGTGCCAGCACCAAGGGGTTCACCGGGGAGCTGTTTTTT. Translating gives CASTKGFTGELFF.

This clone was observed a handful of times. The chain combines TRBV19 with TRBJ2-3; tentatively, D is TRBD2 (6 bases). Trimming removed 7 bases from V and 2 bases from J, with 13 bases in between. Germline CDR1 reads LNHDA; CDR2 reads SQIVND (reference sequence). This CDR3 region has 14 residues. The CDR3 here is CASKEGLNTDTQYF. CDR3 DNA: TGTGCCAGTAAGGAGGGGTTGAACACAGATACGCAGTATTTT.

This clone was seen more than once but under ten times. The chain is built from TRBV6-5 and TRBJ1-3, with TRBD1 identical over 8 bases. Per germline, CDR1 MNHEY and CDR2 SVGAGI. This CDR3 contains 14 residues. Germline trimming cut 10 bases from V and 2 bases from J; bases unmatched to any gene: 7. The CDR3 sequence is CATGQGITGNTIYF. DNA for the CDR3: TGTGCCACCGGACAGGGTATAACTGGAAACACCATATATTTT.

V and J are TRBV7-9 and TRBJ2-7; 7 bases map to TRBD2. The germline gives CDR1 SEHNR, CDR2 FQNEAQ (reference sequence). This CDR3 spans 13 amino acids. V was pared by 8 bases and J by 5 bases, with 9 bases of the junction left unmatched. The CDR3 coding sequence is TGTGCCAGCGACTTCAGGGAGGGGCACGAGCAGTACTTC. Encoded protein: CASDFREGHEQYF.

The rearrangement joins TRBV6-5 to TRBJ1-2; no definite D call. V lost 8 bases, J lost 4 bases, and 8 bases lay in between. CDR1 MNHEY and CDR2 SVGAGI come from the germline V gene. The CDR3 contains 11 residues. The CDR3 nucleotides read TGTGCCAGCTCCTCTACCTATGGCTACACCTTC. Encoded protein: CASSSTYGYTF.

The V and J genes are TRBV6-1 and TRBJ1-2; the D gene is possibly TRBD1 (5 bases). Trimming shortened V by 6 bases and J by 2 bases, and 10 bases separated the two germline ends. Germline CDR1 is MNHNS and CDR2 is SASEGT. The CDR3 is made up of 13 amino acids. In nucleotides, the CDR3 is TGTGCCAGCAGGGTACAGGAGAACTATGGCTACACCTTC. Protein: CASRVQENYGYTF.

The chain has TRBV5-4 and TRBJ1-1; possible D gene TRBD1, 5 bases. The germline V gene has CDR1 SGHNT and CDR2 YYREEE (reference sequence). The CDR3 sequence is 15 residues long. Between the trimmed V and J ends, which lost 2 bases and 5 bases, there was a span of 16 bases. CDR3 in DNA: TGTGCCAGCAGCTTAGGTGGGGCCCAGACGACTGAAGCTTTCTTT. Its protein product is CASSLGGAQTTEAFF.

The chain employs TRBV2 and TRBJ1-1; D is perhaps TRBD1 (5 bases). The germline gives CDR1 SNHLY, CDR2 FYNNEI. V was clipped by 5 bases and J by 1 base, with 8 bases between them. The CDR3 contains 13 residues. For the CDR3, the DNA is TGTGCCAGCAGTCGGGGGGAGAACACTGAAGCTTTCTTT. Translating it yields CASSRGENTEAFF.

The chain joins TRBV28 to TRBJ1-1, with 10 positions matching TRBD1. The V gene end was trimmed by 5 bases and the J gene end by 8 bases; junction bases not matched to a gene: 8. This CDR3 contains 14 residues. The germline V gene encodes CDR1 MDHEN and CDR2 SYDVKM. The DNA for the CDR3 is TGTGCCAGCAGTGAACCGGGACAGGGGTGGGAAGCTTTCTTT. As protein: CASSEPGQGWEAFF.

V is TRBV18 and J is TRBJ2-3; TRBD2 agrees at 8 bases. The junction had 5 bases not matched to a gene; V was cut back by 0 bases and J by 6 bases. Germline-derived CDR1 and CDR2 are KGHSH and LQKENI. This CDR3 region has 15 residues. CDR3 in amino acids: CASSPPRLAQDTQYF. The CDR3 DNA reads as TGTGCCAGCTCACCACCCCGACTAGCGCAGGATACGCAGTATTTT.

The V and J genes are TRBV19 and TRBJ2-2; 8 bases align to TRBD1. Germline V gene data show CDR1 as LNHDA and CDR2 as SQIVND (reference sequence). The CDR3 has 15 residues. V lost 5 bases and J lost 6; bases outside the gene matches: 8. Here the CDR3 reads CASSSGQGAPGELFF. CDR3 bases: TGTGCCAGTAGTTCGGGGCAGGGGGCGCCCGGGGAGCTGTTTTTT. Based on the CDR3 plus reference TRBV19 and TRBJ2-2, the full variable domain is DGGITQSPKYLFRKEGQNVTLSCEQNLNHDAMYWYRQDPGQGLRLIYYSQIVNDFQKGDIAEGYSVSREKKESFPLTVTSAQKNPTAFYLCASSSGQGAPGELFFGEGSRLTVL.